This T cell receptor beta chain was captured by sequencing in a study of cytomegalovirus exposure and HLA in healthy donors. 13 Jbeta primers and 60 Vbeta primers were used for the PCR. Sequencing used immunoSEQ multiplex PCR; TCRdb keeps in-frame clones, though not all of them. The sample consists of 150,000 to 200,000 clones, around 86% of them appearing once. Participants comprised healthy donors of bone marrow. The germline gives CDR1 MNHEY, CDR2 SVGAGI. V lost 9 bases, J lost 7 bases, and 11 bases stayed unmatched. The CDR3 has 14 amino acids. This chain uses TRBV6-5 with TRBJ2-5, with 10 bases matching TRBD2. The TCR sequence derives from a woman aged 18-29 years in good health and CMV-seronegative. The sequenced material came from PBMCs. The CDR3 loop is CASSGSGRAGTQYF. CDR3 nucleotide sequence: TGTGCCAGTAGTGGAAGCGGGAGGGCCGGGACCCAGTACTTC.